What follows describes a single TCR beta chain. The sample belongs to a study of blood T cell repertoires in COVID-19. Across the whole study: The study drew acute and convalescent COVID-19 samples from the United States, Italy and Spain.

The CDR3 contains 11 residues. Trimming took 6 bases from V and 7 from J, leaving 9 bases between them. Germline values: CDR1 MNHEY, CDR2 SVGAGI. Sequencing was performed with immunoSEQ multiplex PCR; in TCRdb, only in-frame clones are kept and a portion is missing. In the table there are about 370,000 clones, over 75% of which are singletons. Sequenced: peripheral blood. This rearrangement joins TRBV6-5 to TRBJ1-1; D possibly corresponds to TRBD1 (6 bases). This sequence originates from a woman aged 30 to 39 with COVID-19, enrolled during active disease. For the CDR3, the DNA is TGTGCCAGCAGCCGGACAGATGAAGCTTTCTTT. Translation gives CASSRTDEAFF.